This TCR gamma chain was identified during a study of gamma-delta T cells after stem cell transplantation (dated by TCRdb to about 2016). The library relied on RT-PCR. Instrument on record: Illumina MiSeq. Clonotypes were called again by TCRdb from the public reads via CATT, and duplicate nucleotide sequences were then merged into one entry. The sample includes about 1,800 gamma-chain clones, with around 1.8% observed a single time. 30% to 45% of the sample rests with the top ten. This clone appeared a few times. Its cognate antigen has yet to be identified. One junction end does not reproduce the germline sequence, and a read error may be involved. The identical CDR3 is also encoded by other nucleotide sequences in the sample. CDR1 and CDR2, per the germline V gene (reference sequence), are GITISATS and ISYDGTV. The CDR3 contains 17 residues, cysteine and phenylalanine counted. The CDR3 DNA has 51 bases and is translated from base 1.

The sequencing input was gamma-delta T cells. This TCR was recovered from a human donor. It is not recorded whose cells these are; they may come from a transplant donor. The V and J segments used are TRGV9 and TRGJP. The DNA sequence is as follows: TGTGCCTTGTGGGAGGTGCGGAGAGAGCTGGGCAAAAAAATCAAGGTATTT. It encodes CALWEVRRELGKKIKVF.